This T cell receptor beta chain derives from a study of cytomegalovirus exposure and HLA in healthy donors. The PCR had 60 Vbeta and 13 Jbeta primers. The table came from immunoSEQ multiplex PCR; TCRdb's copy has only in-frame clones and leaves some out. Of about 67,000 clones listed, around 87% are singletons. The ends were cut back, 4 bases at V and 3 bases at J, with 13 bases in the middle. Germline V gene sequence: CDR1 LGHNA, CDR2 YNFKEQ. The CDR3 contains 15 residues. The chain couples TRBV4-2 to TRBJ2-4, with D maybe TRBD1 (6 bases). The sequencing sample was made of PBMCs. This receptor was taken from a woman aged 25 to 45 in good health and CMV-seropositive. CDR3 sequence: CASSLGQDSKNIQYF. For the CDR3, the DNA is TGTGCCAGCAGCCTTGGGCAGGACAGCAAAAACATTCAGTACTTC.